One sample yielded the 32 T cell receptor beta chains listed below, sequenced in a study of beta chain features in type 1 diabetes. Reverse transcribing all isolated RNA meant expressed TCRB transcripts were sequenced. Assay: immunoSEQ multiplex PCR; the TCRdb copy retains only in-frame clones and omits some. The repertoire holds about 110,000 clones, with 40% as singletons. Sequencing was done on a sample of stem cell memory CD4+ T cells from blood. Receptors were obtained from a woman younger than 30 in good health.

The CDR3 DNA reads TGTGCCAGCTCACCAACAGGAACCTACGAGCAGTACTTC. This codes for CASSPTGTYEQYF. The V and J genes are TRBV18 and TRBJ2-7; a weak D match, TRBD1 (5 bases). This CDR3 has 13 residues. Trimming stripped 2 bases from V and 2 bases from J, with 7 bases between. Germline lookup yields CDR1 KGHSH and CDR2 LQKENI.

In its sample, this clone was seen a few times. CDR3 sequence: CSVVQGTSNQPQHF. In nucleotides, the CDR3 is TGCAGCGTAGTACAGGGTACGAGCAATCAGCCCCAGCATTTT. V gene TRBV29-1 combines with J gene TRBJ1-5, with D possibly TRBD1 on 6 matching bases. Per the germline V gene, CDR1 is SQVTM and CDR2 is ANQGSEA. V gave up 6 bases and J gave up 1 base, with 13 bases separating them. The CDR3 is made up of 14 amino acids.

V usage is TRBV28 and J usage is TRBJ1-3, with a possible D match to TRBD1 (6 bases). The CDR3 totals 16 residues. CDR1 MDHEN and CDR2 SYDVKM come from the germline V gene. Deletions cut 4 bases from V and 3 bases from J, with 16 bases between. This CDR3 reads CASSSPGQWSGNTIYF. Written as DNA, the CDR3 is TGTGCCAGCAGTTCACCTGGACAGTGGAGTGGAAACACCATATATTTT.

The V call is TRBV20-1, the J call TRBJ1-1; perhaps TRBD1 as D (5 bases). Germline values: CDR1 DFQATT, CDR2 SNEGSKA (reference sequence). The CDR3 is 11 residues long. V was cut by 0 bases and J by 11 bases, with 10 bases left in between. The CDR3 nucleotides are TGCAGTGCTAGAGATCAGGGTATTGCTTTCTTT. Translated: CSARDQGIAFF.

This chain connects TRBV30 to TRBJ2-7; D is possibly TRBD2 (5 bases). The CDR3 runs to 11 residues. V was clipped by 5 bases and J by 5 bases, with 10 bases between them. CDR1 is GTSNPN, CDR2 SVGIG, per germline (reference sequence). DNA for the CDR3: TGTGCCTGGGCGGGTCACAACGAGCAGTACTTC. This sequence encodes CAWAGHNEQYF. Variable domain in full (rest from reference TRBV30 and TRBJ2-7): SQTIHQWPATLVQPVGSPLSLECTVEGTSNPNLYWYRQAAGRGLQLLFYSVGIGQISSEVPQNLSASRPQDRQFILSSKKLLLSDSGFYLCAWAGHNEQYFGPGTRLTVT.

The chain uses TRBV7-9 and TRBJ1-2; D is possibly TRBD1 (6 bases). The germline V gene encodes CDR1 SEHNR and CDR2 FQNEAQ (reference sequence). V was trimmed by 2 bases and J by 8 bases, leaving 12 bases between them. This CDR3 region has 13 residues. The CDR3 sequence is CASSLSSQGGYTF. The CDR3 bases are TGTGCCAGCAGCTTATCCTCCCAGGGGGGCTACACCTTC. The full variable domain, in which reference TRBV7-9 and TRBJ1-2 provide the parts outside the CDR3, is DTGVSQNPRHKITKRGQNVTFRCDPISEHNRLYWYRQTLGQGPEFLTYFQNEAQLEKSRLLSDRFSAERPKGSFSTLEIQRTEQGDSAMYLCASSLSSQGGYTFGSGTRLTVV.

The V call is TRBV7-2, the J call TRBJ2-3; possibly TRBD2 for D (5 bases). This CDR3 region has 14 residues. Germline CDR1 is SGHTA and CDR2 is FQGNSA. V lost 3 bases to trimming and J lost 3 bases, with 10 bases between them. The CDR3 sequence is CASSFASLTDTQYF. The CDR3 DNA follows: TGTGCCAGCAGCTTCGCTAGCCTTACAGATACGCAGTATTTT. Combining the CDR3 with reference TRBV7-2 and TRBJ2-3 gives the whole variable domain GAGVSQSPSNKVTEKGKDVELRCDPISGHTALYWYRQSLGQGLEFLIYFQGNSAPDKSGLPSDRFSAERTGGSVSTLTIQRTQQEDSAVYLCASSFASLTDTQYFGPGTRLTVL.

The rearrangement links TRBV11-2 to TRBJ2-1; 16 bases are shared with TRBD2. The CDR3 sequence is 17 residues long. Trimming removed 5 bases from V and 6 bases from J; junction bases left unmatched: 7. Germline CDR1 and CDR2: SGHAT and FQNNGV. As DNA, the CDR3 is TGTGCCAGCAGCCCGCCGGGACTAGCGGGAGGGCTCAATGAGCAGTTCTTC. Translation gives CASSPPGLAGGLNEQFF.

This sequence joins TRBV5-1 and TRBJ2-7; tentatively, D is TRBD2 (5 bases). V was shortened by 5 bases and J by 0 bases, with 21 bases between the two germline ends. The CDR3 has 17 amino acids. Germline V lookup: CDR1 SGHRS, CDR2 YFSETQ. DNA of the CDR3: TGCGCCAGCAGTACTGAGCGGTTTCTCGAGACCTCCTACGAGCAGTACTTC. Translation gives CASSTERFLETSYEQYF.

The genes are TRBV5-4 and TRBJ2-5, with D tentatively TRBD2 (6 bases). Germline CDR1 and CDR2: SGHNT and YYREEE (reference sequence). Deletions cut 4 bases from V and 5 bases from J, with 12 bases between. This CDR3 region has 13 residues. CDR3: CASSLPGAETQYF. For the CDR3, the DNA is TGTGCCAGCAGCCTCCCGGGAGCGGAGACCCAGTACTTC.

This clone appeared a few times. This chain links TRBV25-1 with TRBJ1-2; TRBD1 agrees at 11 bases. With V trimmed by 6 bases and J by 3 bases, 3 bases remained unmatched. Germline V gene sequence: CDR1 MGHDK, CDR2 SYGVNS. The CDR3 sequence is 14 residues long. The CDR3 region has the DNA TGTGCCAGCAGCCGGACAGGGGGCGACTATGGCTACACCTTC. This codes for CASSRTGGDYGYTF.

This clone has only a few counts. Compared with germline, one end of the junction differs, possibly owing to a read error. The J gene is TRBJ2-7, the V gene TRBV7-2; TRBD2 agrees at 9 bases. Germline CDR1 SGHTA, CDR2 FQGNSA. CDR3 length: 15 residues. CDR3 bases: TGTGCCAGCAGATTAGTGGTAGCGGGAGCCTACGAGCAGTACTTC. Its translation: CASRLVVAGAYEQYF. Together with reference TRBV7-2 and TRBJ2-7, the CDR3 gives the full variable domain: GAGVSQSPSNKVTEKGKDVELRCDPISGHTALYWYRQSLGQGLEFLIYFQGNSAPDKSGLPSDRFSAERTGGSVSTLTIQRTQQEDSAVYLCASRLVVAGAYEQYFGPGTRLTVT.

The rearrangement joins TRBV2 to TRBJ1-5; 8 nucleotides match TRBD1. The ends lost 4 bases at V and 0 bases at J; junction bases unmatched: 8. The CDR3 is 17 amino acids. CDR1 and CDR2 from the germline V gene are SNHLY and FYNNEI. The DNA of the CDR3 is TGTGCCAGCAGTGGGGAGACAGGGGCCGATAGCAATCAGCCCCAGCATTTT. Encoded protein: CASSGETGADSNQPQHF. The whole variable domain, remainder taken from reference TRBV2 and TRBJ1-5, is EPEVTQTPSHQVTQMGQEVILRCVPISNHLYFYWYRQILGQKVEFLVSFYNNEISEKSEIFDDQFSVERPDGSNFTLKIRSTKLEDSAMYFCASSGETGADSNQPQHFGDGTRLSIL.

The chain links TRBV28 to TRBJ1-2; a possible D gene is TRBD1 (6 bases). CDR3 length: 13 residues. Germline CDR1 reads MDHEN; CDR2 reads SYDVKM. V lost 5 bases, J lost 8 bases, and 15 bases lay in between. The CDR3 nucleotides read TGTGCCAGCAGTCCACTCAGGGGAAGCGGCTACACCTTC. Protein product: CASSPLRGSGYTF.

V gene TRBV5-1 combines with J gene TRBJ2-7; tentatively, D is TRBD1 (5 bases). Trimming cost V 0 bases and J 3 bases, with 10 bases left between them. This CDR3 spans 14 amino acids. Germline lookup yields CDR1 SGHRS and CDR2 YFSETQ. CDR3 amino acids: CASSLVRTHYEQYF. DNA for the CDR3: TGCGCCAGCAGCTTGGTGCGGACACACTACGAGCAGTACTTC.

The sample holds a few counts of this clone. This rearrangement joins TRBV28 to TRBJ1-4, with D possibly TRBD1 on 5 matching bases. Germline CDR1 reads MDHEN; CDR2 reads SYDVKM. The CDR3 covers 15 residues. Between the trimmed V and J ends, which lost 3 bases and 8 bases, there was a span of 16 bases. CDR3 DNA sequence: TGTGCCAGCAGTTTTTGGGCAGGGAAAGAAGAAAAACTGTTTTTT. It is translated as CASSFWAGKEEKLFF.

This rearrangement joins TRBV7-9 to TRBJ2-7; TRBD1 matches 7 bases. This CDR3 has 14 residues. The germline V gene encodes CDR1 SEHNR and CDR2 FQNEAQ (reference sequence). The V segment lost 5 bases and the J segment 3 bases; nucleotides outside the gene matches: 7. The chain's CDR3 is CASSPGTAFYEQYF. CDR3 sequence (DNA): TGTGCCAGCAGCCCTGGGACAGCGTTCTACGAGCAGTACTTC.

This chain connects TRBV29-1 to TRBJ1-1; D unresolved. The V end lost 8 bases, the J end lost 5 bases, and 18 bases lay between the germline ends. CDR3 length equals 13 residues. The germline V gene encodes CDR1 SQVTM and CDR2 ANQGSEA. The CDR3 DNA reads as TGCAGCACACTGGACTTTGGGAGTACTGAAGCTTTCTTT. Its protein is CSTLDFGSTEAFF. The entire variable domain, with the rest obtained from reference TRBV29-1 and TRBJ1-1, is as follows: SAVISQKPSRDICQRGTSLTIQCQVDSQVTMMFWYRQQPGQSLTLIATANQGSEATYESGFVIDKFPISRPNLTFSTLTVSNMSPEDSSIYLCSTLDFGSTEAFFGQGTRLTVV.

The chain recombines TRBV2 with TRBJ2-1, with D possibly matching TRBD2 (5 bases). The CDR3 totals 12 residues. Trimming shortened V by 11 bases and J by 5 bases, and 13 bases separated the two germline ends. CDR1 is SNHLY, CDR2 FYNNEI, per germline. The CDR3 DNA reads as TGTGCCCTAAAAAGGGAGAACAATGAGCAGTTCTTC. Translation: CALKRENNEQFF.

This chain joins TRBV9 and TRBJ2-2, with TRBD2 matching over 10 bases. The CDR3 extends over 17 amino acids. The ends lost 0 bases at V and 3 bases at J; junction bases unmatched: 5. The germline CDR1 and CDR2 sequences are SGDLS and YYNGEE. In DNA form, the CDR3 reads TGTGCCAGCAGCGTAGTGAGTAGCGGGAGGTACACCGGGGAGCTGTTTTTT. It encodes CASSVVSSGRYTGELFF.

The chain joins TRBV18 to TRBJ2-7; 16 positions agree with TRBD2. J gave up 6 bases and V 3 bases, and 8 bases lay outside the gene matches. Germline V CDR1 and CDR2: KGHSH, LQKENI. This CDR3 contains 17 residues. For the CDR3, the DNA is TGTGCCAGCTCACCGCCGGGACTAGCGGGAGGGAGTTCCGAGCAGTACTTC. It is translated as CASSPPGLAGGSSEQYF.

This clone was picked up a small number of times. This rearrangement joins TRBV7-2 to TRBJ2-1; D might be TRBD1 (6 bases). CDR1 and CDR2 (germline): SGHTA, FQGNSA. The CDR3 covers 16 residues. The germline V and J ends were trimmed by 2 bases and 0 bases, with 11 bases remaining between them. CDR3 bases: TGTGCCAGCAGCTTAACAGGGTCGGGCTCCTACAATGAGCAGTTCTTC. Translating it yields CASSLTGSGSYNEQFF. Filled out from reference TRBV7-2 and TRBJ2-1, the complete variable domain reads GAGVSQSPSNKVTEKGKDVELRCDPISGHTALYWYRQSLGQGLEFLIYFQGNSAPDKSGLPSDRFSAERTGGSVSTLTIQRTQQEDSAVYLCASSLTGSGSYNEQFFGPGTRLTVL.

The chain combines TRBV5-1 with TRBJ1-2; D unresolved. CDR1 is SGHRS and CDR2 is YFSETQ in the germline V gene. V shed 1 base and J shed 10 bases, with 11 bases lying between them. This CDR3 has 12 residues. The CDR3 loop reads CASSLLGRDYTF. The CDR3 region has the DNA TGCGCCAGCAGCTTGTTGGGCAGAGACTACACCTTC. Variable domain in full (rest from reference TRBV5-1 and TRBJ1-2): KAGVTQTPRYLIKTRGQQVTLSCSPISGHRSVSWYQQTPGQGLQFLFEYFSETQRNKGNFPGRFSGRQFSNSRSEMNVSTLELGDSALYLCASSLLGRDYTFGSGTRLTVV.

Concerning this clone: Other DNA sequences of this sample code for an identical CDR3. The chain combines TRBV7-9 with TRBJ2-7; 9 positions match TRBD2. After removal of 2 bases from V and 0 bases from J, the junction contained 5 bases not matched to a gene. The CDR3 has 16 amino acids. CDR1 is SEHNR, CDR2 FQNEAQ, per germline (reference sequence). The CDR3 DNA sequence: TGTGCCAGCAGCTTAAGAGCGGGAGGCCTCTCCTACGAGCAGTACTTC. Its translation: CASSLRAGGLSYEQYF.

The V call is TRBV29-1, the J call TRBJ2-1; D uncertain. In germline, CDR1 is SQVTM, CDR2 ANQGSEA. Trimming cost V 4 bases and J 4 bases, with 23 bases left between them. The length of the CDR3 is 17 residues. In DNA, the CDR3 is TGCAGCGTTGTCCCCAGATCCCCTGACATACCTTACAATGAGCAGTTCTTC. Its translation: CSVVPRSPDIPYNEQFF.

This clone was observed a handful of times. The chain couples TRBV9 to TRBJ2-7, with D possibly TRBD1 on 5 matching bases. From germline, CDR1 is SGDLS and CDR2 YYNGEE. The CDR3 is 15 amino acids. V shed 0 bases and J shed 0 bases, with 10 bases lying between them. The CDR3 coding sequence is TGTGCCAGCAGCGTAGCGGCAGGGATCTCCTACGAGCAGTACTTC. Translation: CASSVAAGISYEQYF.

The chain links TRBV6-5 to TRBJ2-7; 10 nucleotides match TRBD1. The germline CDR1 and CDR2 sequences are MNHEY and SVGAGI. Germline trimming cut 1 base from V and 6 bases from J; bases unmatched to any gene: 3. This CDR3 is built from 14 residues. The CDR3 sequence is CASSYWTGGSEQYF. The CDR3 DNA reads as TGTGCCAGCAGTTACTGGACAGGGGGGTCCGAGCAGTACTTC.

In nucleotides, the CDR3 is TGTGCCAGCAGCATGAGACAGGGTTATAATTCACCCCTCCACTTT. Amino acids: CASSMRQGYNSPLHF. The gene calls are TRBV9 and TRBJ1-6, with TRBD1 identical over 7 bases. Germline-derived CDR1 and CDR2 are SGDLS and YYNGEE. The ends lost 4 bases at V and 4 bases at J; junction bases unmatched: 5. This CDR3 is built from 15 residues.

The table lists this clone with a few counts. This chain uses TRBV30 with TRBJ2-6; D might be TRBD1 (6 bases). V was clipped by 4 bases and J by 4 bases, with 11 bases between them. Per germline, CDR1 GTSNPN and CDR2 SVGIG (reference sequence). This CDR3 is 14 amino acids long. The CDR3 coding sequence is TGTGCCTGGAACTGGGGGCAGGGGGCCAACGTCCTGACTTTC. Translating it yields CAWNWGQGANVLTF.

This clone was counted between two and nine times. This chain uses TRBV15 with TRBJ2-3, with 11 bases fitting TRBD1. This CDR3 is built from 16 residues. Losses at the gene ends were 3 bases for V and 2 bases for J; bases not matched to a gene: 4. Germline lookup yields CDR1 LNHNV and CDR2 YYDKDF (reference sequence). CDR3 residues: CATSRGQGVPTDTQYF. The CDR3 DNA follows: TGTGCCACCAGCAGGGGACAGGGGGTCCCCACAGATACGCAGTATTTT.

The chain couples TRBV9 to TRBJ2-1; 9 nucleotides agree with TRBD2. V lost 4 bases, J lost 3 bases, and 5 bases stayed unmatched. Per the germline V gene, CDR1 is SGDLS and CDR2 is YYNGEE. CDR3 size: 15 residues. The DNA of the CDR3 is TGTGCCAGCAGCCTCCGACTAGCGGACTACAATGAGCAGTTCTTC. Protein sequence: CASSLRLADYNEQFF.

For the CDR3, the DNA is TGTGCCAGCAGGCGGACAGTTAACACCGGGGAGCTGTTTTTT. Amino acids: CASRRTVNTGELFF. The rearrangement uses TRBV27 and TRBJ2-2; possible D gene TRBD1, 6 bases. The CDR3 has 14 residues. Trimming took 6 bases from V and 2 from J, leaving 10 bases between them. Looked up from germline, CDR1 is MNHEY and CDR2 is SMNVEV (reference sequence).